This note documents a single T cell receptor beta chain sequence. The data belong to a study of shared clonotypes between healthy human individuals. Naive CD8 cells comprised CD45RO-negative, CCR7-positively selected cells, excluding terminally differentiated effector memory CD45RA+ cells. Genomic DNA belonging to each subset was distributed in equal measure over several immunoSEQ plates. Here immunoSEQ multiplex PCR was the method, and the copy in TCRdb shows in-frame clones only, minus some. The data show some 2.1 million clones, less than 95% seen once. Material for sequencing was naive CD8+ T cells sorted from blood. The receptor's source is a man aged 18 to 35 in good health.

This CDR3 reads CASSYSIGVGYTF. The CDR3 bases are TGTGCCAGCAGTTACTCGATTGGCGTCGGCTACACCTTC. The chain employs TRBV6-5 and TRBJ1-2; D is uncertain. CDR1 is MNHEY and CDR2 is SVGAGI in the germline V gene. Trimming stripped 0 bases from V and 8 bases from J, with 10 bases between. There are 13 residues in the CDR3.